This TCR beta chain was captured by sequencing in a study of blood T cells in healthy people across ages. After removal of 8 bases from V and 0 bases from J, the junction contained 7 bases not matched to a gene. Germline CDR1 SNHLY, CDR2 FYNNEI. The CDR3 runs to 15 residues. The table lists this clonotype with a few counts. Alongside a J-beta primer mix, a sample-barcoded 5' primer served in a second PCR lasting roughly 6 to 11 cycles. TCRdb re-called the 5' RACE reads through MiXCR, storing one row per CDR3 protein. The sample consists of 700,000 to 950,000 distinct CDR3 sequences, over 45% of them appearing once. There were healthy Caucasian individuals from Russia, aged roughly 6 to 95, serving as donors.

The V and J genes are TRBV2 and TRBJ2-1, with TRBD2 identical over 7 bases. This clonotype was obtained from a man aged 25-45 years in good health. The specimen sequenced was blood. This chain's CDR3 is CASDSGRSSYNEQFF. The DNA for the CDR3 is TGTGCCAGCGATAGCGGGCGGAGCTCCTACAATGAGCAGTTCTTC.